This T cell receptor (beta chain) was identified during a study of shared clonotypes between healthy human individuals. Clones were sequenced by immunoSEQ multiplex PCR, and TCRdb holds only the in-frame ones, with some missing. The data contain about 1,500,000 clones, roughly 95% of them singletons. The sequenced sample consisted of naive CD4+ T cells sorted from blood. The sample's subset: CD45RA+ positively selected. The receptor's source is a man aged 30-40 years in good health.

CDR3 sequence (DNA): TGCGCCAGCATGTCGGTAGCGGGAGGCAATGAGCAGTTCTTC. As protein: CASMSVAGGNEQFF. The chain joins TRBV10-2 to TRBJ2-1, with 10 bases lining up with TRBD2. There are 14 residues in the CDR3. V trimming: 7 bases; J trimming: 6 bases; junction bases outside the gene matches: 6. The germline V gene has CDR1 WSHSY and CDR2 SAAADI.